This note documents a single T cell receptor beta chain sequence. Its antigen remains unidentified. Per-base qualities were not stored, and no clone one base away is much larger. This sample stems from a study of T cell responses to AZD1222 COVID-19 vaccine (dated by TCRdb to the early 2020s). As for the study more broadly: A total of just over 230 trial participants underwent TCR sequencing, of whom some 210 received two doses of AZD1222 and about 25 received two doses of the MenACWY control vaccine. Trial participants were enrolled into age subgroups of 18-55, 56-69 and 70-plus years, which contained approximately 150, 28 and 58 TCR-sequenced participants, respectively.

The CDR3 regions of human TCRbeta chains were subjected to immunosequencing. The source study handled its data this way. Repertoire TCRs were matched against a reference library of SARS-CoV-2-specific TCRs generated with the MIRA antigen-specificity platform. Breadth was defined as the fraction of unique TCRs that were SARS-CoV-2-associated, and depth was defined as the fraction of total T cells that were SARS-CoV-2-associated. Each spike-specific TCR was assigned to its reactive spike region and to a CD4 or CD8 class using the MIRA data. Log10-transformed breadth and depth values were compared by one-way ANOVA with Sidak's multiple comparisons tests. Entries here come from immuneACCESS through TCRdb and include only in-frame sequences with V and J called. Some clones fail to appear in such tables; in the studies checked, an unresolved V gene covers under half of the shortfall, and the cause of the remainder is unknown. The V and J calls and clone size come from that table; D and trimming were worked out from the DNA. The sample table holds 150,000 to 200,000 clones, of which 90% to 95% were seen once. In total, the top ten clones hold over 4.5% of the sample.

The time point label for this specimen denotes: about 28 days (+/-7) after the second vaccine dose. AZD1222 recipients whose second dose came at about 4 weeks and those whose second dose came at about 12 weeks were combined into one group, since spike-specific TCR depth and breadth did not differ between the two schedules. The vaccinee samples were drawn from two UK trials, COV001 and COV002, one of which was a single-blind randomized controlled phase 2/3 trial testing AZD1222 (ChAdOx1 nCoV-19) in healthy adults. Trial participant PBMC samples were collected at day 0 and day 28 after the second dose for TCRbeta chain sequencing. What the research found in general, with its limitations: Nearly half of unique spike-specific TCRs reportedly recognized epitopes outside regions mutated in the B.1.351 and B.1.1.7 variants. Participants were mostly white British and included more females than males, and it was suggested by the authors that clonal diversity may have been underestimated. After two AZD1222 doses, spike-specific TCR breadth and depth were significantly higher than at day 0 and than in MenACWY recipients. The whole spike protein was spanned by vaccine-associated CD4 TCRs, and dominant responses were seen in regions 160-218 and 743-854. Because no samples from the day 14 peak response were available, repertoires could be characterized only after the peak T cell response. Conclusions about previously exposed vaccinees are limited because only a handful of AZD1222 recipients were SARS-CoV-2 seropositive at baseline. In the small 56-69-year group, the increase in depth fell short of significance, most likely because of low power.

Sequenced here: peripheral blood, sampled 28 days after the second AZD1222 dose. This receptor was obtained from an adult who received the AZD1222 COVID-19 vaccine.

The sequenced DNA: TGTGCCAGCAGTTACGGGCACCAGACGGCTGAAGCTTTCTTT. Translated, this is CASSYGHQTAEAFF. The chain employs TRBV6-6 and TRBJ1-1, with no confidently assigned D gene. The germline V gene (reference sequence) sets CDR1 to MNHNY and CDR2 to SVGAGI. Counted from cysteine to phenylalanine, this CDR3 has 14 amino acids. Just CDR3 DNA is preserved here, 42 bases in frame from base 1. V lost 2 bases and J lost 6 bases; the stretch between them is 13 bases long.